Each of the 28 T cell receptor beta chains below was sequenced from the same sample in a study of T cell repertoires and HLA-DP antigens. Profiling relied on immunoSEQ multiplex PCR, and the TCRdb table lists in-frame clones only, not all of them. Here the sample spans some 89,000 clones, around nine tenths being singletons. Their antigens remain unidentified. Material for sequencing was CD4+ T cells from PBMCs. All receptors derive from a man aged 50-59 years in good health and CMV-seronegative.

The chain has TRBV5-5 and TRBJ2-3; 9 bases are shared with TRBD2. The CDR3 has 15 residues. With V trimmed by 6 bases and J by 6 bases, 11 bases remained unmatched. Germline V gene sequence: CDR1 SGHKS, CDR2 YYEKEE (reference sequence). CDR3 region: CASTLGGGAADTQYF. The CDR3 DNA is TGTGCCAGCACTCTAGGCGGGGGGGCCGCGGATACGCAGTATTTT.

The rearrangement joins TRBV5-5 to TRBJ2-3; D is ambiguous. Germline values: CDR1 SGHKS, CDR2 YYEKEE (reference sequence). The CDR3 length is 14 residues. Between the trimmed V and J ends, which lost 0 bases and 7 bases, there was a span of 12 bases. The DNA of the CDR3 is TGTGCCAGCAGCTTGGGTTGGACCCGGAATACGCAGTATTTT. Its translation is CASSLGWTRNTQYF.

The chain links TRBV19 to TRBJ2-2; unclear D gene. Germline V CDR1 and CDR2: LNHDA, SQIVND (reference sequence). The CDR3 runs 14 residues. The ends were cut back, 2 bases at V and 4 bases at J, with 8 bases in the middle. The CDR3 here is CASSIKAITGELFF. In nucleotides, the CDR3 is TGTGCCAGTAGTATAAAGGCGATCACCGGGGAGCTGTTTTTT.

The chain employs TRBV10-2 and TRBJ2-5; D unclear. The CDR3 spans 12 residues. Trimming removed 6 bases at V and 7 bases at J, with 12 bases between. Germline CDR1 is WSHSY and CDR2 is SAAADI. Here the CDR3 reads CASSLAGRTQYF. In nucleotides, the CDR3 is TGCGCCAGCAGCCTCGCTGGTCGGACCCAGTACTTC.

This clone was observed a single time. The rearrangement joins TRBV10-2 to TRBJ2-7; D not resolved. Germline-derived CDR1 and CDR2 are WSHSY and SAAADI. V gave up 3 bases and J gave up 0 bases, with 6 bases separating them. This CDR3 contains 13 residues. The CDR3 here is CASSDVSSYEQYF. The CDR3 coding sequence is TGCGCCAGCAGTGATGTGAGCTCCTACGAGCAGTACTTC.

The CDR3 sequence: CASSPSGTDTQYF. In nucleotides, the CDR3 is TGCGCCAGCAGCCCGAGCGGGACAGATACGCAGTATTTT. This rearrangement joins TRBV5-1 to TRBJ2-3; tentatively, D is TRBD2 (6 bases). The germline gives CDR1 SGHRS, CDR2 YFSETQ. The V end lost 4 bases, the J end lost 3 bases, and 9 bases lay between the germline ends. The CDR3 sequence is 13 residues long.

The chain links TRBV7-9 to TRBJ2-5; 11 bases align to TRBD1. Germline V gene data show CDR1 as SEHNR and CDR2 as FQNEAQ (reference sequence). V lost 5 bases to trimming and J lost 5 bases; unmatched junction nucleotides: 7. The CDR3 sequence is 15 residues long. In DNA form, the CDR3 reads TGTGCCAGCAGCGATCGGACAGGGGGCAAGGAGACCCAGTACTTC. Translating it yields CASSDRTGGKETQYF.

The gene calls are TRBV2 and TRBJ2-3, with 10 positions matching TRBD1. Germline CDR1 is SNHLY and CDR2 is FYNNEI. V trimming: 7 bases; J trimming: 3 bases; junction bases outside the gene matches: 13. The CDR3 extends over 17 amino acids. The CDR3 DNA is TGTGCCAGCATCAAGGGACAGGGGCAAGGGGGTACAGATACGCAGTATTTT. Protein: CASIKGQGQGGTDTQYF.

The rearrangement joins TRBV6-5 to TRBJ1-2, with D tentatively TRBD1 (5 bases). The length of the CDR3 is 14 residues. Trimming removed 5 bases at V and 7 bases at J, with 17 bases between. Germline V gives CDR1 MNHEY, CDR2 SVGAGI. For the CDR3, the DNA is TGTGCCAGCAGTCAGGGACTCCGGTCTGCTGGCTACACCTTC. This codes for CASSQGLRSAGYTF.

V gene TRBV19 combines with J gene TRBJ2-3; TRBD2 aligns across 11 bases. Unmatched junction bases numbered 3, after V lost 5 bases and J lost 2 bases. Germline V CDR1 and CDR2: LNHDA, SQIVND (reference sequence). This CDR3 has 15 residues. In DNA, the CDR3 is TGTGCCAGTAGTCAGACTAGCGGGACCACAGATACGCAGTATTTT. It yields the protein CASSQTSGTTDTQYF.

The rearrangement links TRBV18 to TRBJ2-2; TRBD1 or TRBD2 may be the D gene (5 bases each). The CDR3 is made up of 15 amino acids. From germline, CDR1 is KGHSH and CDR2 LQKENI. Trimming took off 2 bases at V and 5 bases at J, with 12 bases between the two ends. CDR3 region: CASSPGRGETGELFF. In DNA form, the CDR3 reads TGTGCCAGCTCACCAGGACGAGGGGAAACCGGGGAGCTGTTTTTT.

On this clone itself: Other nucleotide sequences in the sample specify the same CDR3. V usage is TRBV18 and J usage is TRBJ1-1; D is unclear. V lost 1 base and J lost 1, with 1 base in between. The CDR3 totals 12 residues. CDR1 is KGHSH, CDR2 LQKENI, per germline. CDR3 sequence: CASSPQNTEAFF. In DNA, the CDR3 is TGTGCCAGCTCACCACAGAACACTGAAGCTTTCTTT.

This chain links TRBV19 with TRBJ2-1; TRBD2 matches 10 bases. In germline, CDR1 is LNHDA, CDR2 SQIVND (reference sequence). V shed 10 bases, J shed 2 bases, and the junction held 11 bases outside the gene matches. This CDR3 is built from 16 residues. In nucleotides, the CDR3 is TGTGCCACCCGATTATCGAGCGGGGGGGCCTACAATGAGCAGTTCTTC. Protein: CATRLSSGGAYNEQFF.

The chain joins TRBV6-1 to TRBJ2-7, with a possible D match to TRBD2 (5 bases). Germline CDR1 is MNHNS and CDR2 is SASEGT. The CDR3 loop spans 15 amino acids. Trimming shortened V by 0 bases and J by 2 bases, and 11 bases separated the two germline ends. The CDR3 nucleotides read TGTGCCAGCAGTGAAGCTCGGGGAGCCGCCTACGAGCAGTACTTC. It codes for CASSEARGAAYEQYF.

The genes are TRBV5-1 and TRBJ2-2; possibly TRBD2 for D (5 bases). V was pared by 1 base and J by 0 bases, with 7 bases between. The CDR3 consists of 15 residues. Germline loops: CDR1 SGHRS, CDR2 YFSETQ. CDR3 amino acids: CASSLNGANTGELFF. CDR3 nucleotides: TGCGCCAGCAGCTTGAACGGGGCGAACACCGGGGAGCTGTTTTTT.

The chain couples TRBV28 to TRBJ1-2; tentatively, D is TRBD1 (5 bases). The germline V gene has CDR1 MDHEN and CDR2 SYDVKM. This CDR3 comprises 12 residues. V lost 7 bases to trimming and J lost 3 bases, with 9 bases between them. CDR3 in DNA: TGTGCCAGCATGGCGGGACACTATGGCTACACCTTC. Its protein is CASMAGHYGYTF.

V gene TRBV19 combines with J gene TRBJ2-2; D not certain. The V end lost 3 bases, the J end lost 6 bases, and 8 bases lay between the germline ends. This CDR3 has 13 residues. CDR1 and CDR2 (germline): LNHDA, SQIVND (reference sequence). The CDR3 bases are TGTGCCAGTAGTATCGGAAGGGCCGGGGAGCTGTTTTTT. Its translation is CASSIGRAGELFF.

V and J are TRBV7-3 and TRBJ2-3, with 11 bases matching TRBD1. CDR1 is SGHTA and CDR2 is FQGTGA in the germline V gene. J gave up 6 bases and V 5 bases, and 10 bases lay outside the gene matches. The CDR3 has 16 amino acids. The CDR3 sequence: CASSRPGTGGKDTQYF. In DNA form, the CDR3 reads TGTGCCAGCAGCAGGCCCGGGACAGGGGGGAAGGATACGCAGTATTTT.

The sample holds one count of this clone. J is TRBJ2-3 and V is TRBV6-5, with D perhaps assigned TRBD1 or TRBD2 (6 bases each). Trimming cost V 6 bases and J 4 bases, with 14 bases left between them. The CDR3 has 14 amino acids. In germline, CDR1 is MNHEY, CDR2 SVGAGI. CDR3 nucleotides: TGTGCCAGCAGCTTATCGGGGGCGGCAGATACGCAGTATTTT. Translated: CASSLSGAADTQYF.

The V gene is TRBV21-1, the J gene TRBJ2-2; the listed D gene, TRBD1, was not tested against the DNA. TRBV21-1 is termed a pseudogene. This CDR3 has 16 amino acids. CDR3 sequence (DNA): TGTGCCAGCAGCAAAGACAGGAGTCTCGCGGACGGGGAGCTGTTTTTT. Protein: CASSKDRSLADGELFF.

This chain uses TRBV19 with TRBJ2-1; D is possibly TRBD1 or TRBD2 (5 bases each). Per germline, CDR1 LNHDA and CDR2 SQIVND (reference sequence). The V end lost 8 bases, the J end lost 0 bases, and 11 bases lay between the germline ends. This CDR3 region has 14 residues. CDR3 amino acids: CASGGRSSYNEQFF. Written as DNA, the CDR3 is TGTGCCAGTGGGGGAAGGAGCTCCTACAATGAGCAGTTCTTC.

V and J are TRBV19 and TRBJ1-5; D not certain. Trimming stripped 2 bases from V and 0 bases from J, with 5 bases between. The CDR3 is 14 amino acids. Germline CDR1 reads LNHDA; CDR2 reads SQIVND (reference sequence). In DNA form, the CDR3 reads TGTGCCAGTAGTATAACAAATAGCAATCAGCCCCAGCATTTT. Translation gives CASSITNSNQPQHF.

This clone was recorded once. The chain links TRBV5-1 to TRBJ2-3; 10 nucleotides line up with TRBD2. The V and J ends lost 1 base and 2 bases, in that order; junction bases with no gene match: 1. CDR1 is SGHRS, CDR2 YFSETQ, per germline. This CDR3 contains 15 residues. DNA for the CDR3: TGCGCCAGCAGCTTGACTAGCGGGAACACAGATACGCAGTATTTT. Translated: CASSLTSGNTDTQYF.

V gene TRBV7-9 combines with J gene TRBJ2-3; D is perhaps TRBD2 (6 bases). V was clipped by 5 bases and J by 2 bases, with 14 bases between them. The CDR3 totals 15 residues. CDR1 and CDR2 from the germline V gene are SEHNR and FQNEAQ (reference sequence). The CDR3 loop reads CASSPRLVTTDTQYF. CDR3 bases: TGTGCCAGCAGCCCTAGACTAGTGACCACAGATACGCAGTATTTT.

This sequence joins TRBV28 and TRBJ2-7; no definite D call. The germline CDR1 and CDR2 sequences are MDHEN and SYDVKM. Trimming pared 6 bases from V and 0 bases from J, leaving 3 bases between. The CDR3 loop spans 11 amino acids. The CDR3 sequence: CASSGSYEQYF. CDR3 nucleotides: TGTGCCAGCAGCGGCTCCTACGAGCAGTACTTC.

The genes are TRBV19 and TRBJ1-5, with TRBD1 matching 9 bases. Germline CDR1 is LNHDA and CDR2 is SQIVND (reference sequence). Trimming removed 3 bases from V and 5 bases from J; junction bases left unmatched: 2. CDR3 length: 14 residues. Here the CDR3 DNA reads TGTGCCAGTAGTATGACAGGGGGATATCAGCCCCAGCATTTT. It translates to CASSMTGGYQPQHF.

In this sample, this clone turned up once. The genes are TRBV9 and TRBJ1-1, with 7 bases aligning to TRBD1. Trimming at V came to 0 bases and at J to 5 bases, leaving 4 bases not matched to a gene. Germline assignment: CDR1 SGDLS and CDR2 YYNGEE. The length of the CDR3 is 14 residues. In nucleotides, the CDR3 is TGTGCCAGCAGCGTAGGTGGCAGGGGGACTGAAGCTTTCTTT. Protein product: CASSVGGRGTEAFF.

The chain uses TRBV27 and TRBJ2-3, with TRBD2 identical over 11 bases. The CDR3 spans 18 residues. The trim removed 4 bases at V and 4 bases at J, leaving 13 bases unmatched. Germline V CDR1 and CDR2: MNHEY, SMNVEV (reference sequence). CDR3: CASSSPGDWTSGPDTQYF. CDR3 coding DNA: TGTGCCAGCAGTTCGCCCGGCGACTGGACTAGCGGGCCAGATACGCAGTATTTT.